Below, 8 T cell receptor beta chains from the same sample are listed, as sequenced in a study of identical twins. Using its own MiXCR run on the 5' RACE reads, TCRdb lists one record per CDR3 protein. This sample has about 1.7 million distinct CDR3 sequences; about 30% occur once, and the top ten carry about 0.27%. The sample was cord blood. The receptors were gathered from a newborn girl in good health.

This clonotype was detected only a few times. The chain employs TRBV6-5 and TRBJ1-4; 8 nucleotides match TRBD1. The V gene end was trimmed by 3 bases and the J gene end by 0 bases; junction bases not matched to a gene: 9. The germline V gene has CDR1 MNHEY and CDR2 SVGAGI. The CDR3 spans 18 residues. This CDR3 is CASSYFGTGWATNEKLFF. In DNA form, the CDR3 reads TGTGCCAGCAGTTATTTTGGGACAGGTTGGGCAACTAATGAAAAACTGTTTTTT.

The rearrangement uses TRBV7-9 and TRBJ2-6; D is undetermined. In germline, CDR1 is SEHNR, CDR2 FQNEAQ (reference sequence). The CDR3 is made up of 15 amino acids. Trimming shortened V by 1 base and J by 2 bases, and 6 bases separated the two germline ends. CDR3 nucleotides: TGTGCCAGCAGCTTAGAATTGGCTGGGGCCAACGTCCTGACTTTC. It translates to CASSLELAGANVLTF.

The chain carries TRBV29-1 and TRBJ2-3, with D unclear. The germline CDR1 and CDR2 sequences are SQVTM and ANQGSEA. CDR3 length equals 12 residues. The V and J ends lost 6 bases and 2 bases respectively, with 9 bases between them. The CDR3 region has the DNA TGCAGCGTATCGCCCTCCACAGATACGCAGTATTTT. Its translation: CSVSPSTDTQYF.

This clonotype came up a few times. In DNA, the CDR3 is TGTGCCATCAACGGCCGAGGGGGCTCGAACACTGAAGCTTTCTTT. Translating it yields CAINGRGGSNTEAFF. The chain has TRBV10-3 and TRBJ1-1; TRBD1 agrees at 7 bases. The length of the CDR3 is 15 residues. V lost 7 bases, J lost 1 base, and 9 bases stayed unmatched. Per the germline V gene, CDR1 is ENHRY and CDR2 is SYGVKD.

In this sample, this clonotype turned up a few times. The chain uses TRBV4-1 and TRBJ2-3; 8 bases align to TRBD2. Germline V gene sequence: CDR1 MGHRA, CDR2 YSYEKL. The CDR3 is made up of 18 amino acids. V shed 0 bases, J shed 5 bases, and the junction held 13 bases outside the gene matches. CDR3 residues: CASSQDPAGVLSVDTQYF. In DNA, the CDR3 is TGCGCCAGCAGCCAAGATCCAGCGGGGGTTCTTTCGGTAGATACGCAGTATTTT.

The V and J genes are TRBV9 and TRBJ2-7, with 13 bases that match TRBD2. CDR3 length: 16 residues. V was pared by 3 bases and J by 7 bases, with 10 bases of the junction left unmatched. Germline values: CDR1 SGDLS, CDR2 YYNGEE. The CDR3 DNA sequence: TGTGCCAGCAGCGCCGGGACTAGCGGGATCGCATATGAGCAGTACTTC. Translated: CASSAGTSGIAYEQYF.

The rearrangement links TRBV7-9 to TRBJ2-7; 9 positions agree with TRBD1. The DNA end lines up better with TRBJ2-5; the J call may be wrong. Germline V gene sequence: CDR1 SEHNR, CDR2 FQNEAQ (reference sequence). The CDR3 runs to 15 residues. DNA for the CDR3: TGTGCCAGCAGCTTAACAGGGGGCGCCGGGGAGACCCAGTACTTC. Translating it yields CASSLTGGAGETQYF.

The chain combines TRBV6-5 with TRBJ2-7; no definite D call. The J call is doubtful: the DNA matches TRBJ2-5 better. This CDR3 has 14 residues. Germline CDR1 reads MNHEY; CDR2 reads SVGAGI. CDR3 coding DNA: TGTGCCAGCAGTTACTCGAAAGGGCTGGAGACCCAGTACTTC. Translated: CASSYSKGLETQYF.